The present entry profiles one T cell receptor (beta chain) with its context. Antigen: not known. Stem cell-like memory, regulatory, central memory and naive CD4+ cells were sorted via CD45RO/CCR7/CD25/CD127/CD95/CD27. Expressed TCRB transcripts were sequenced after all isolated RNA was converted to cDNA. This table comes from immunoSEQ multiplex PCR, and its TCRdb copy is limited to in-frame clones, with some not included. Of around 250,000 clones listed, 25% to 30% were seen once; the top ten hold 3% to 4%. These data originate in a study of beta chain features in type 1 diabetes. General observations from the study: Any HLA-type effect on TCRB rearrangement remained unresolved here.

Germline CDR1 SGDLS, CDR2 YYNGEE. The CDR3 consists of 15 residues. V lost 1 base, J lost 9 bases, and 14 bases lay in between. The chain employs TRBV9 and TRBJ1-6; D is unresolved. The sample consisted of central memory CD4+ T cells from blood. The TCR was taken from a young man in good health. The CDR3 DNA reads TGTGCCAGCAGCGTATACGGGGTGTCTTCTTCACCCCTCCACTTT. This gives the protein CASSVYGVSSSPLHF.